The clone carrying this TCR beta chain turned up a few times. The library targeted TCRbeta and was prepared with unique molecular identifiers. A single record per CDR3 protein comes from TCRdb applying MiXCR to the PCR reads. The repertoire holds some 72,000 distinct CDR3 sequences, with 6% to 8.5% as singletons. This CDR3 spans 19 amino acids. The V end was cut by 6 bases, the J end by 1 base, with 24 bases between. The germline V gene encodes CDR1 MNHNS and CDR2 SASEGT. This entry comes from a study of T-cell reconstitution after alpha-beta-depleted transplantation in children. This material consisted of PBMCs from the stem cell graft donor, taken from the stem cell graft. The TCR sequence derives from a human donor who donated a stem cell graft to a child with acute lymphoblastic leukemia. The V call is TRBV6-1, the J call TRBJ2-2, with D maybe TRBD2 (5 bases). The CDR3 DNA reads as TGTGCCAGCAGAACTAGACGGCTTGCCACATATAAGAACACCGGGGAGCTGTTTTTT. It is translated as CASRTRRLATYKNTGELFF.